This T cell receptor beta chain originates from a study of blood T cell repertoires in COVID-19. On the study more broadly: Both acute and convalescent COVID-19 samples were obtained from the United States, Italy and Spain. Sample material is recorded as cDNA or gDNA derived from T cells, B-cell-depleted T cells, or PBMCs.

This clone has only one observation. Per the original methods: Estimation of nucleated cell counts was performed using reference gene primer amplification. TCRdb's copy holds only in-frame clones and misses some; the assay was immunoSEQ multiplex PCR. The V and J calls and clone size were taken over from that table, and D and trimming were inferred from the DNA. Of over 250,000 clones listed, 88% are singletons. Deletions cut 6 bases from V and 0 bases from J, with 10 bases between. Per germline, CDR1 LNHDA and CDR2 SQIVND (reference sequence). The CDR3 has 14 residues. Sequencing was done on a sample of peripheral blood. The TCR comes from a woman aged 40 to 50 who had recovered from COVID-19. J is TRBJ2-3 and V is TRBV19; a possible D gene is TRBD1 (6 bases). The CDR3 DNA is TGTGCCAGTAGGCAGGACAGCAGCACAGATACGCAGTATTTT. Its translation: CASRQDSSTDTQYF.